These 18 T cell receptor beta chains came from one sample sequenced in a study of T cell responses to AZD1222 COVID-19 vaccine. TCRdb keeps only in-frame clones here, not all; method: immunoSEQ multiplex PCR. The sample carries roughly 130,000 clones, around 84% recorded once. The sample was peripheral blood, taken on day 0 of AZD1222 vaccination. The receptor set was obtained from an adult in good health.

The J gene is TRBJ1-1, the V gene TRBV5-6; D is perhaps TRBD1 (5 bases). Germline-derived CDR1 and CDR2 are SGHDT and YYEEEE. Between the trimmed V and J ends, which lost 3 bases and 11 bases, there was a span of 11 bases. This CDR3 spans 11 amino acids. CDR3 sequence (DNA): TGTGCCAGCAGCTGGGGCTCTCGGGCTTTCTTT. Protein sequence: CASSWGSRAFF.

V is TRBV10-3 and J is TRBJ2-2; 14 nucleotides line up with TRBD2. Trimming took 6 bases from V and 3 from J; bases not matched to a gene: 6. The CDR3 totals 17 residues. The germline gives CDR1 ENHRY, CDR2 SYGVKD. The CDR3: CAIRGGLAGADTGELFF. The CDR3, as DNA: TGTGCCATCAGGGGGGGACTAGCGGGAGCGGACACCGGGGAGCTGTTTTTT.

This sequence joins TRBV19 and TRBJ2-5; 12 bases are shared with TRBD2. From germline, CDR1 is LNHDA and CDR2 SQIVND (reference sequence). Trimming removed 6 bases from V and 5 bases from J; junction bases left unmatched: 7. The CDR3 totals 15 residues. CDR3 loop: CASSELAGGAETQYF. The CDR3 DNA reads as TGTGCCAGTAGCGAACTAGCGGGGGGCGCGGAGACCCAGTACTTC.

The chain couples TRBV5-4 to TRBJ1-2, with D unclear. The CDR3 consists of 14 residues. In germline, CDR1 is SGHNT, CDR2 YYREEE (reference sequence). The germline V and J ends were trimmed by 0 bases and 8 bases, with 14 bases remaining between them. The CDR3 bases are TGTGCCAGCAGCTTGGAGGGAGGGCCCTTCGGCTACACCTTC. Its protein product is CASSLEGGPFGYTF. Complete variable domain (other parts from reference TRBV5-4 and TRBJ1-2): ETGVTQSPTHLIKTRGQQVTLRCSSQSGHNTVSWYQQALGQGPQFIFQYYREEENGRGNFPPRFSGLQFPNYSSELNVNALELDDSALYLCASSLEGGPFGYTFGSGTRLTVV.

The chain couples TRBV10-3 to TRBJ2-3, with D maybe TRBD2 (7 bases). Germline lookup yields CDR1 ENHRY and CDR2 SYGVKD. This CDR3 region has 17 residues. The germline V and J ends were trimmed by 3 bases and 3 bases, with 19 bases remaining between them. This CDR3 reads CAISDIRGAVSTDTQYF. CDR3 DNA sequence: TGTGCCATCAGTGATATTCGGGGGGCCGTTTCGACAGATACGCAGTATTTT.

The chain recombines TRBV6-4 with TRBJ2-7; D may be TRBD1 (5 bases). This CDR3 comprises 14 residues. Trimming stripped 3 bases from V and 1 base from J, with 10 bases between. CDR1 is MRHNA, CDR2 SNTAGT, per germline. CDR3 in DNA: TGTGCCAGCAGTGAGGCCAGGGTGTCCTACGAGCAGTACTTC. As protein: CASSEARVSYEQYF.

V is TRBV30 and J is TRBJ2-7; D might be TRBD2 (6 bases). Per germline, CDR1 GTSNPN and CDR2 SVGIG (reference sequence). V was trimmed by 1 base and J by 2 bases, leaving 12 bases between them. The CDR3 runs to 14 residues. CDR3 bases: TGTGCCTGGAGTGACACGGAGCGGGCCTACGAGCAGTACTTC. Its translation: CAWSDTERAYEQYF.

For the CDR3, the DNA is TGTGCCACCAGCAAGACCCGGGACTCCACAGATACGCAGTATTTT. Residues: CATSKTRDSTDTQYF. The rearrangement links TRBV15 to TRBJ2-3, with a tentative D call TRBD2 (6 bases). There are 15 residues in the CDR3. Trimming stripped 4 bases from V and 2 bases from J, with 13 bases between. Germline CDR1 reads LNHNV; CDR2 reads YYDKDF (reference sequence).

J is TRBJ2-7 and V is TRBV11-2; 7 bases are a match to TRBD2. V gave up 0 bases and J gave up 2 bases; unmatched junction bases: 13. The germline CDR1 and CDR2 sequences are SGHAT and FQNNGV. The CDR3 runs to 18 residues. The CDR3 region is CASSLDFGAGVDTYEQYF. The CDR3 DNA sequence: TGTGCCAGCAGCTTAGATTTCGGGGCGGGAGTGGATACCTACGAGCAGTACTTC.

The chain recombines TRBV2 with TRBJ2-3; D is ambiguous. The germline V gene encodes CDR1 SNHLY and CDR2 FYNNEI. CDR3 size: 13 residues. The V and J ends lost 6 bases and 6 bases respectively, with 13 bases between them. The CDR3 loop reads CASRVGREDTQYF. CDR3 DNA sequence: TGTGCCAGCAGGGTAGGCCGTGAGGATACGCAGTATTTT.

CDR3 protein: CASSYGQGPEAFF. For the CDR3, the DNA is TGTGCCAGCAGTTATGGGCAGGGGCCCGAAGCTTTCTTT. The genes are TRBV6-5 and TRBJ1-1; D perhaps matches TRBD1 (6 bases). The CDR3 runs to 13 residues. V gave up 3 bases and J gave up 8 bases, with 13 bases separating them. Germline V lookup: CDR1 MNHEY, CDR2 SVGAGI.

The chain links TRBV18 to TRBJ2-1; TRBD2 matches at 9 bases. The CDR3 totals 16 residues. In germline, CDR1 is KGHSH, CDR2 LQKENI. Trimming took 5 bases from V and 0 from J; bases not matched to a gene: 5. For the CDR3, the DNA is TGTGCCAGCTCAGGACTAGCGCGAGGCTCCTACAATGAGCAGTTCTTC. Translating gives CASSGLARGSYNEQFF.

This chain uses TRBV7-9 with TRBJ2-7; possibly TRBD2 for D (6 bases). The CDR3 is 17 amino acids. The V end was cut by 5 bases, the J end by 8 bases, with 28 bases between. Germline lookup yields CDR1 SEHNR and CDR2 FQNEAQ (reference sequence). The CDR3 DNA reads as TGTGCCAGCAGCAAAGGCGGAGTGGGGGACTCCCAAGCCAAGCAGTACTTC. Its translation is CASSKGGVGDSQAKQYF.

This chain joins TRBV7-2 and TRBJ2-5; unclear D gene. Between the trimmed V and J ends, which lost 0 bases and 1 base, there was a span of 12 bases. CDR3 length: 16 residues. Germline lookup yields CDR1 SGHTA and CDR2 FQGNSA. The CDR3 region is CASSLATAAGQETQYF. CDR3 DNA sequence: TGTGCCAGCAGCTTAGCGACGGCGGCTGGCCAAGAGACCCAGTACTTC.

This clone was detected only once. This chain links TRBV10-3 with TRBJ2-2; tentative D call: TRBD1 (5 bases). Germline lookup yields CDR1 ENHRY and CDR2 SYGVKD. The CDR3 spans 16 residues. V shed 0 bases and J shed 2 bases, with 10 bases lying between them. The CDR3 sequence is CAISESMRTNTGELFF. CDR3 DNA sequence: TGTGCCATCAGTGAGTCCATGAGGACAAACACCGGGGAGCTGTTTTTT.

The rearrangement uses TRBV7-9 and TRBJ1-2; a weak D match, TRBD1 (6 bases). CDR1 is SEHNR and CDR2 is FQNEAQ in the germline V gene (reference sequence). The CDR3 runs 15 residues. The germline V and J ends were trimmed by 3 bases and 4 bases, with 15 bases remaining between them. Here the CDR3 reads CASSFLGGTSYGYTF. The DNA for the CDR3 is TGTGCCAGCAGCTTCCTGGGGGGCACTAGCTATGGCTACACCTTC.

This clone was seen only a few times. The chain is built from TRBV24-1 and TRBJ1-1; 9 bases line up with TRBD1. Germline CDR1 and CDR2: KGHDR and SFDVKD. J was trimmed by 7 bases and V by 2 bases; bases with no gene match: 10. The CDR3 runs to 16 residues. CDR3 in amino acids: CATSDSSGTGSDEAFF. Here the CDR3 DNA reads TGTGCCACCAGTGATTCCTCCGGGACAGGGTCTGATGAAGCTTTCTTT.

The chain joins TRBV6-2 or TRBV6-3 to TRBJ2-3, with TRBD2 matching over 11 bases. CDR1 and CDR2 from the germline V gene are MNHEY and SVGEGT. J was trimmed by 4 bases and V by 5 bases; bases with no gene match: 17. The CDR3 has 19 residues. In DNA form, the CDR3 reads TGTGCCAGCAGTGCCTGGGTAGCGGGAGGGCCGGGCACCGCAGATACGCAGTATTTT. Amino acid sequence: CASSAWVAGGPGTADTQYF.